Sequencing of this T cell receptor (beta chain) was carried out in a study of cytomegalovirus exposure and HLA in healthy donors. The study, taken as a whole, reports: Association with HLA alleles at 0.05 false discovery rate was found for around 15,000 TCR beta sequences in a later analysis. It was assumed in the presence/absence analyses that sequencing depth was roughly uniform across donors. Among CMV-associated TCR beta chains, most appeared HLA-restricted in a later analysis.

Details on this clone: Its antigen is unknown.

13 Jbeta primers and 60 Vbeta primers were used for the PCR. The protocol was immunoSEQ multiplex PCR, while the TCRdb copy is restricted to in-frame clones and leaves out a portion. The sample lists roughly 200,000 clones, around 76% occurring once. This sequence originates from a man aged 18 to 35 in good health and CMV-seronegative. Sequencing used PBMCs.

CDR3 nucleotides: TGTGCCAGCACCGGGACAGGGACGGGTAATGAGCAGTTCTTC. Its translation: CASTGTGTGNEQFF. The chain carries TRBV2 and TRBJ2-1; 9 bases map to TRBD1. This CDR3 spans 14 amino acids. J gave up 7 bases and V 7 bases, and 8 bases lay outside the gene matches. Germline V CDR1 and CDR2: SNHLY, FYNNEI. The complete variable domain, with remaining parts taken from reference TRBV2 and TRBJ2-1, reads EPEVTQTPSHQVTQMGQEVILRCVPISNHLYFYWYRQILGQKVEFLVSFYNNEISEKSEIFDDQFSVERPDGSNFTLKIRSTKLEDSAMYFCASTGTGTGNEQFFGPGTRLTVL.